This TCR beta chain was recovered during a study of T cell responses to AZD1222 COVID-19 vaccine. TCRdb's copy holds only in-frame clones and misses some; the assay was immunoSEQ multiplex PCR. The sample has under 130,000 clones, 80% to 90% seen once. Overall study results and limits: White British donors predominated, females outnumbered males, and clonal diversity was possibly underestimated. Following two doses of AZD1222, Spike-specific TCR breadth and depth rose.

To note about this clone: What it binds is not known.

This CDR3 is 13 amino acids long. Germline assignment: CDR1 SGHAT and CDR2 FQNNGV. V shed 1 base and J shed 4 bases, with 5 bases lying between them. The chain employs TRBV11-2 and TRBJ1-5; D ambiguous. The receptor was isolated from an adult in good health. The material sequenced was peripheral blood, taken on day 0 of AZD1222 vaccination. CDR3 loop: CASSLVGNQPQHF. The CDR3 bases are TGTGCCAGCAGCTTAGTTGGGAATCAGCCCCAGCATTTT.